The clone carrying this T cell receptor (beta chain) appeared many times. Its antigen is undetermined. Tagging with unique molecular identifiers was applied to individual cDNA molecules. TCRdb passed the 5' RACE reads through MiXCR, listing each CDR3 protein once. The repertoire holds 50,000 to 70,000 distinct CDR3 sequences, with approximately 9% as singletons. This sample was included in a study of early T cells in non-severe SARS-CoV-2 infection. Study summary: The study sequenced bulk RNA from unsorted whole blood, with chains unpaired. Study-level findings and limits: Matches to VDJdb favored anti-spike CD8 responses and missed private and CD4 specificities.

The CDR3 loop spans 14 amino acids. Germline CDR1 is MGHDK and CDR2 is SYGVNS. The ends lost 2 bases at V and 5 bases at J; junction bases unmatched: 5. The chain joins TRBV25-1 to TRBJ2-7, with 8 bases lining up with TRBD2. The source is an adult who was a healthcare worker with PCR-confirmed SARS-CoV-2 infection or an uninfected control (not recorded which). The sequenced sample consisted of whole blood. CDR3 loop: CASSEREGLDEQYF. CDR3 coding DNA: TGTGCCAGCAGTGAACGGGAGGGCCTGGACGAGCAGTACTTC.